This T cell receptor (beta chain) appears in the sequencing data of a study of blood T cell repertoires in COVID-19. Study summary: Donors in the United States, Italy and Spain gave samples during acute or convalescent COVID-19. Nucleic acid was either cDNA or gDNA, and it came from T cells, B-cell-depleted T cells, or PBMCs.

Germline V lookup: CDR1 SGDLS, CDR2 YYNGEE. The CDR3 contains 13 residues. The junction had 2 bases not matched to a gene; V was cut back by 3 bases and J by 3 bases. Libraries were prepared by immunoSEQ multiplex PCR; TCRdb keeps only in-frame clonotypes and omits some of them. Among some 380,000 clones listed, around 87% were seen once. Either two negative PCRs, clearance, or symptom resolution qualified Cohort 3 donors as recovered. The chain couples TRBV9 to TRBJ1-1; 7 bases match TRBD1. Sample: PBMCs or T cells enriched from blood (not recorded which). The clonotype comes from a man aged 30-40 years who had recovered from COVID-19. The CDR3 loop reads CASSAQGYTEAFF. CDR3 nucleotide sequence: TGTGCCAGCAGCGCACAGGGGTACACTGAAGCTTTCTTT.